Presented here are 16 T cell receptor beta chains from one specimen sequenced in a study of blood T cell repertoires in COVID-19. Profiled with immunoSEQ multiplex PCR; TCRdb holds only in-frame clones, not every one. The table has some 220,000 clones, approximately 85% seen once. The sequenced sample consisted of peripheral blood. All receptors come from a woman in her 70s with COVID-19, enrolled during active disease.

CDR3 sequence reads: CASSFRLASNEQFF. CDR3 sequence (DNA): TGTGCCAGCAGTTTTAGGCTAGCGAGCAATGAGCAGTTCTTC. The rearrangement links TRBV27 to TRBJ2-1, with D perhaps TRBD2 (6 bases). Germline assignment: CDR1 MNHEY and CDR2 SMNVEV (reference sequence). V was clipped by 3 bases and J by 6 bases, with 12 bases between them. The CDR3 spans 14 residues.

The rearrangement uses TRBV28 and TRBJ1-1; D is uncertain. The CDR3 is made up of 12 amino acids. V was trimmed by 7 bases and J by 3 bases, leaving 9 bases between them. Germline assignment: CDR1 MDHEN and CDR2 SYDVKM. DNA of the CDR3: TGTGCCAGCAAGCCGCACCACACTGAAGCTTTCTTT. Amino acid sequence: CASKPHHTEAFF.

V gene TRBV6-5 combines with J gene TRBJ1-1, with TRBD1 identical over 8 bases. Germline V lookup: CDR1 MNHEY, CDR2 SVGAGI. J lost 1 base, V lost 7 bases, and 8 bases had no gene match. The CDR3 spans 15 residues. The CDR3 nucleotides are TGTGCCAGCACCTACAGGGGGGTCGGGAACACTGAAGCTTTCTTT. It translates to CASTYRGVGNTEAFF.

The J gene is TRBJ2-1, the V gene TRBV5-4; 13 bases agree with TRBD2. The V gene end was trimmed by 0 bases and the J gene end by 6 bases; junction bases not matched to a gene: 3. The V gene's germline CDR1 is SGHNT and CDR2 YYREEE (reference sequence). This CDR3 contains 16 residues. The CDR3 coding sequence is TGTGCCAGCAGCTTGGGGACTAGCGGGAGTATCAATGAGCAGTTCTTC. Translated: CASSLGTSGSINEQFF.

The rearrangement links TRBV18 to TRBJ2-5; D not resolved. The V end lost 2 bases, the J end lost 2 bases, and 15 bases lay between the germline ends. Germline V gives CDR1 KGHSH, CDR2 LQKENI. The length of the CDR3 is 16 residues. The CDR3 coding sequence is TGTGCCAGCTCACCAGGTTCCGGCGGAACACAAGAGACCCAGTACTTC. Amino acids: CASSPGSGGTQETQYF.

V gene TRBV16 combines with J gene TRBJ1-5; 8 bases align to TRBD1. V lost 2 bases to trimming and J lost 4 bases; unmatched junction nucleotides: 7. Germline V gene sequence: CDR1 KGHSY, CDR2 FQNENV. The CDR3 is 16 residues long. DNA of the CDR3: TGTGCCAGCAGCCAAGGGACAGGCTTGGGTAATCAGCCCCAGCATTTT. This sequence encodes CASSQGTGLGNQPQHF.

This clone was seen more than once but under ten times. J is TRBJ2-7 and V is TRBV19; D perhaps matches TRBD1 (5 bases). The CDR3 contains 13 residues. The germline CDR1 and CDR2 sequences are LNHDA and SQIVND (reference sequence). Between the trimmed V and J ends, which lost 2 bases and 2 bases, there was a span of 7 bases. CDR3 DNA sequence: TGTGCCAGTAGTATACAGGGAACCTACGAGCAGTACTTC. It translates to CASSIQGTYEQYF.

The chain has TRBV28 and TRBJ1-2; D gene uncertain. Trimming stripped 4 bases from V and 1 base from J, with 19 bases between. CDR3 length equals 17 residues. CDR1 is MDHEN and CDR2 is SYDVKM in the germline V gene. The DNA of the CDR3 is TGTGCCAGCAGTTCGAGTGGGTTGGGAGAGTTTAACTATGGCTACACCTTC. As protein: CASSSSGLGEFNYGYTF.

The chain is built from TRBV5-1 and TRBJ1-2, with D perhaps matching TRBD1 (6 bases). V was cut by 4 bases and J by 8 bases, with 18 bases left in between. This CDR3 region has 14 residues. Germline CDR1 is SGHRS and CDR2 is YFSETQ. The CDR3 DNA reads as TGCGCCAGCAGCGCTGACAGGTTGTACGTCGGCTACACCTTC. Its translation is CASSADRLYVGYTF.

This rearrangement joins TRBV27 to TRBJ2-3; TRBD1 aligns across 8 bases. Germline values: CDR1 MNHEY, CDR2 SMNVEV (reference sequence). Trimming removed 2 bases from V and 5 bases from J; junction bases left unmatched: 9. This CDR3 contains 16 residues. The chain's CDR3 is CASSLPPGTGLDTQYF. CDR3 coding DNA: TGTGCCAGCAGTTTACCGCCTGGGACAGGCCTAGATACGCAGTATTTT.

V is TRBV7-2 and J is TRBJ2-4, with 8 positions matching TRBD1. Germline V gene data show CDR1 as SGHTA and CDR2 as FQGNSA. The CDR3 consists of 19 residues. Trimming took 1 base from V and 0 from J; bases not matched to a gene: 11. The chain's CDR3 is CASSLEGQGARGAKNIQYF. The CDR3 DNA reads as TGTGCCAGCAGCTTAGAAGGGCAGGGGGCGAGGGGAGCCAAAAACATTCAGTACTTC.

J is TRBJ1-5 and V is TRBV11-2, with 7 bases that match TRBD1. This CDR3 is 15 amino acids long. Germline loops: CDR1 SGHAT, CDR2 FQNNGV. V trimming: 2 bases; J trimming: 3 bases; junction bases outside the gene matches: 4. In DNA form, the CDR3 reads TGTGCCAGCAGCTTAAACAGGGGTAACAATCAGCCCCAGCATTTT. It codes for CASSLNRGNNQPQHF.

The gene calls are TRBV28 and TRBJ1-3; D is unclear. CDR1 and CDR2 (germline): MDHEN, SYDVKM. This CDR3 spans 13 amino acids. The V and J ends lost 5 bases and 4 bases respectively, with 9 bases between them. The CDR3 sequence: CASSPSGGNTIYF. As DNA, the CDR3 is TGTGCCAGCAGTCCCTCGGGGGGAAACACCATATATTTT.

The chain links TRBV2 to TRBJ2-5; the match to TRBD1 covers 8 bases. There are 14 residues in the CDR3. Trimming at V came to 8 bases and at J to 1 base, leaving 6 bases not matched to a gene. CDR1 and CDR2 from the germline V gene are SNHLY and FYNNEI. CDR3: CASFKDRAQETQYF. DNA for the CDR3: TGTGCCAGCTTCAAGGACAGGGCCCAAGAGACCCAGTACTTC.

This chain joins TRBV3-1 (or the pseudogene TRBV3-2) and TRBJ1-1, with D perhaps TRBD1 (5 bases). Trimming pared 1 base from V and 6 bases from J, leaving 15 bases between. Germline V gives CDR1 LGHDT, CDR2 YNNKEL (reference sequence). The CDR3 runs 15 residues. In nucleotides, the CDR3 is TGTGCCAGCAGCCAAGCTCGCGGGGGGACGGCTGAAGCTTTCTTT. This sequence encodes CASSQARGGTAEAFF.

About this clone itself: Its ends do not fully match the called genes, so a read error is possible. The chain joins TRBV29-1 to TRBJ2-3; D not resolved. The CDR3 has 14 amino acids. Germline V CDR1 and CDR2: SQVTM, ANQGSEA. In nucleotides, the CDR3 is TGCAGCGTCGAAGTGTCCTCTAGCACAGATACGCAGTATTTT. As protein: CSVEVSSSTDTQYF.